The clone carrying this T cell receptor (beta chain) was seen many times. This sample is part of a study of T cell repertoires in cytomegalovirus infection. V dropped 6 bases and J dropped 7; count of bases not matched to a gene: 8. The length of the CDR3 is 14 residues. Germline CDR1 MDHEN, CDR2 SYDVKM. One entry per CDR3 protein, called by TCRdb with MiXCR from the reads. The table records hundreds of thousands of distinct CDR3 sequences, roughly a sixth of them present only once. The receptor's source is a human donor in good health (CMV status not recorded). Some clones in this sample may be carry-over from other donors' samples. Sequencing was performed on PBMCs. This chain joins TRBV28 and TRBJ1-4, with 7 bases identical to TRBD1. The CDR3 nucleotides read TGTGCCAGCAGCTCTGGACAGGAGGGTGAAAAACTGTTTTTT. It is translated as CASSSGQEGEKLFF.